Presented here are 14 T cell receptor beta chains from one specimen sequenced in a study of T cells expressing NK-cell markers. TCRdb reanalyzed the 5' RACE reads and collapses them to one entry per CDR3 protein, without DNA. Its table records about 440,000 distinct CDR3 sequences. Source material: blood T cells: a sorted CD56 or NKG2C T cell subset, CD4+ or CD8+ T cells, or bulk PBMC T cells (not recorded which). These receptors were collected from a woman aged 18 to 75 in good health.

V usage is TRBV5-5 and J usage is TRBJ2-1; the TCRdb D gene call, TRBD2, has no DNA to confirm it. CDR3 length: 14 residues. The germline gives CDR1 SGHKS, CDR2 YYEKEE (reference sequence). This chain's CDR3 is CASSFGGRRNEQFF.

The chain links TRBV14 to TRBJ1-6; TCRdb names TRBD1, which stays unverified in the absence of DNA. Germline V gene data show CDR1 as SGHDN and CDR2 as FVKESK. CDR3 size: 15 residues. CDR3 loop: CASSLIQGANSPLHF. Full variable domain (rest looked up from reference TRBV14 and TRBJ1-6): EAGVTQFPSHSVIEKGQTVTLRCDPISGHDNLYWYRRVMGKEIKFLLHFVKESKQDESGMPNNRFLAERTGGTYSTLKVQPAELEDSGVYFCASSLIQGANSPLHFGNGTRLTVT.

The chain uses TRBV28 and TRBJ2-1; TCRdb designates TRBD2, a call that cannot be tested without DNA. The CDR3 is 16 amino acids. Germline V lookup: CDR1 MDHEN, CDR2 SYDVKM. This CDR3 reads CASRGGTSGRALPLFF.

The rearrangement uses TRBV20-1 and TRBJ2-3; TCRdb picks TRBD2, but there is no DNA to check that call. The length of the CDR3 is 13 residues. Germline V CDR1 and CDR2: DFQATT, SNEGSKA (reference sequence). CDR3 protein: CSVRTGLTDTQYF.

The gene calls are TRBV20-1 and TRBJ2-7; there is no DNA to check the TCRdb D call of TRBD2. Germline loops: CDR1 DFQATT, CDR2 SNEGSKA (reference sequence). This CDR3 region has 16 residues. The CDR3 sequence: CSARGGSGRASGEQYF.

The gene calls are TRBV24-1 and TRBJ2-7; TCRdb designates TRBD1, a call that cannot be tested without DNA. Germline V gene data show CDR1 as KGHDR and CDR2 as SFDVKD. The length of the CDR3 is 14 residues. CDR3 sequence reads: CATSLSASAGEQYF.

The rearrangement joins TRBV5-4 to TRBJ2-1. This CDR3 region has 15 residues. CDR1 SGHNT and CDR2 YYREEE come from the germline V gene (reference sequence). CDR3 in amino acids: CASSFGGDRYNEQFF. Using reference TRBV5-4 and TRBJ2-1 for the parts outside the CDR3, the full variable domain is ETGVTQSPTHLIKTRGQQVTLRCSSQSGHNTVSWYQQALGQGPQFIFQYYREEENGRGNFPPRFSGLQFPNYSSELNVNALELDDSALYLCASSFGGDRYNEQFFGPGTRLTVL.

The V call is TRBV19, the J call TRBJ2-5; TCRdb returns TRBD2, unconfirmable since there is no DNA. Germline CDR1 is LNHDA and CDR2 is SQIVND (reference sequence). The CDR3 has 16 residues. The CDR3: CASSTPPNQGGETQYF.

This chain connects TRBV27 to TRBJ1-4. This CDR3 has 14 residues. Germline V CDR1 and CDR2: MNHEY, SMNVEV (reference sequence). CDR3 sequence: CASTKQGGEEKLFF.

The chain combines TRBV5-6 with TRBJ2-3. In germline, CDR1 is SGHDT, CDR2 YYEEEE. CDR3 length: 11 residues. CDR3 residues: CASSGYNTQYF. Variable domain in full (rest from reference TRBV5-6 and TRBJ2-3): DAGVTQSPTHLIKTRGQQVTLRCSPKSGHDTVSWYQQALGQGPQFIFQYYEEEERQRGNFPDRFSGHQFPNYSSELNVNALLLGDSALYLCASSGYNTQYFGPGTRLTVL.

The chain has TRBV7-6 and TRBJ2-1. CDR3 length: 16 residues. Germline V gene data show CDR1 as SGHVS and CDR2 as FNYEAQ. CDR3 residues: CASSVLGGSSHNEQFF.

CDR3 in amino acids: CASRGTSGRADIQYF. This chain links TRBV2 with TRBJ2-4; TCRdb outputs TRBD2, but without DNA this stays unchecked. CDR3 size: 15 residues. Germline CDR1 and CDR2: SNHLY and FYNNEI.

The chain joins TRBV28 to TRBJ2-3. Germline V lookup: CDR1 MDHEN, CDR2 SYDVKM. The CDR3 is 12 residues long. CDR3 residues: CASSSAYNTQYF.

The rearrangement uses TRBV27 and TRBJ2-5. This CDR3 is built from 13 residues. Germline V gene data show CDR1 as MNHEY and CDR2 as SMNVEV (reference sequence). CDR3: CASRQSLQETQYF.